A single T cell receptor (beta chain) is shown here with its context. The antigen is not known. Patients with Susac syndrome showed fulfilment of recently defined diagnostic criteria for definite or probable disease. Germline CDR1 reads MGHRA; CDR2 reads YSYEKL. The CDR3 totals 11 residues. Trimming left V 6 bases short and J 9 bases short, with 8 bases between. This sample is part of a study of CD8 T cells in Susac syndrome. General study points: Around 16 Susac-specific public clones were found in total CD8+ repertoires and several in CD8+ TEMRA repertoires.

Random hexamers were used to reverse transcribe an amount of about 0.45 to 1 ug RNA. TCRdb redid the calling of the immunoSEQ multiplex PCR reads with MiXCR, one entry per CDR3 protein. This repertoire shows under 110,000 distinct CDR3 sequences, roughly 94% found once; its top ten account for 0.4% to 0.5%. Specimen: CD8+ T cells from PBMCs. The V and J genes are TRBV4-1 and TRBJ2-2; D may correspond to TRBD1 or TRBD2 (5 bases each). The source of this sequence is a human donor with Susac syndrome. The CDR3 here is CASRRGRELFF. CDR3 sequence (DNA): TGCGCCAGCAGACGGGGCCGGGAGCTGTTTTTT.